This T cell receptor beta chain was retrieved from a study of radiotherapy plus CTLA-4 blockade in lung cancer. The overall study: Disease control reached more than 25%, with objective responses in less than 20%. Whole-study results and caveats: TCR clones originating in tumors grew in number in blood after radiotherapy plus ipilimumab. The authors reported that early blood T cell clone dynamics, with interferon-beta, best predicted response.

The length of the CDR3 is 16 residues. Germline V gene data show CDR1 as SGHAT and CDR2 as FQNNGV. Trimming cost V 2 bases and J 3 bases; bases outside gene matches: 7. As to this clone: Antigen specificity is unknown.

TCRdb's copy holds only in-frame clones and misses some; the assay was immunoSEQ multiplex PCR. Here the sample spans 90,000 or so clones, 80% to 90% being singletons. Ipilimumab-mediated CTLA-4 blockade plus focal radiation was given to patients having chemo-refractory metastatic non-small-cell lung cancer. The chain uses TRBV11-2 and TRBJ2-1, with 7 bases that match TRBD2. The sample here was peripheral blood, taken from a patient treated with radiotherapy plus ipilimumab. This clonotype was obtained from a human donor with non-small cell lung cancer who had stable disease on radiotherapy plus ipilimumab. The CDR3 here is CASSLTAGANYNEQFF. In DNA, the CDR3 is TGTGCCAGCAGCTTAACTGCGGGAGCCAACTACAATGAGCAGTTCTTC.